This TCR beta chain was sequenced in a study of CD4+ T cells in melanoma. With 2 bases removed from V and 7 bases from J, the gap between germline ends came to 18 bases. In germline, CDR1 is SGHTA, CDR2 FQGNSA. This CDR3 has 15 residues. The method was immunoSEQ multiplex PCR; TCRdb's version includes in-frame clones alone and lacks a portion of them. This sample carries more than 90,000 clones, about 90% of them seen once, and the ten largest clones take about 3.3%. The V and J genes are TRBV7-2 and TRBJ2-7; D not certain. The clonotype originates from a human donor with melanoma. Sequenced: peripheral blood. The CDR3 sequence: CASSLSSRSPGEQYF. CDR3 coding DNA: TGTGCCAGCAGCTTATCGTCCCGAAGTCCGGGTGAGCAGTACTTC. Based on the CDR3 plus reference TRBV7-2 and TRBJ2-7, the full variable domain is GAGVSQSPSNKVTEKGKDVELRCDPISGHTALYWYRQSLGQGLEFLIYFQGNSAPDKSGLPSDRFSAERTGGSVSTLTIQRTQQEDSAVYLCASSLSSRSPGEQYFGPGTRLTVT.